This record concerns one T cell receptor (beta chain) sequence. Its antigen has not been determined. The record has no base qualities; no much larger clone is one base away. Its CDR3 holds 15 amino acids, cysteine through phenylalanine. Of the read, only the CDR3 DNA is kept; its 45 bases are in frame from base 1. The receptor library was made with the immunoSEQ multiplex PCR assay. The multiplex PCR relied on a mix of 60 forward primers for TCR Vbeta segments and 13 reverse primers for TCR Jbeta segments. A multiplex PCR assay on genomic DNA amplified the CDR3 region of rearranged TCR beta genes. Amplified TCR beta libraries were sequenced as 87-base-pair reads on the Illumina HiSeq System. The authors processed their data as follows. In a later analysis, some 80 million unique TCR beta chains were counted across the 666 repertoires, and roughly 11 million of these chains were shared by at least two donors. Raw reads were error-corrected and collapsed into unique sequences by a nearest-neighbor algorithm in which closely related sequences were merged to remove PCR and sequencing errors. Alignment of CDR3 sequences to IMGT reference sequences was used to assign V, D and J gene segments. Each retained sequence needed at least a six-nucleotide match to both a V gene segment and a J gene segment. Rearrangements were called productive when the CDR3 lacked stop codons and stayed in frame with V and J; all others were non-productive. Following IMGT convention, CDR3 was defined as the stretch from the second conserved V-encoded cysteine to the conserved J-encoded phenylalanine. Sequences without an unambiguous match to a single V gene segment were excluded from the earlier analysis of several hundred of the donors. In an earlier analysis of about 590 of the donors, a V segment was called functional when productive rearrangements were above 56.7%, and segregating when the standard deviation between donors exceeded 5%. A statistical classification framework was built to diagnose cytomegalovirus status from the catalog of TCR beta chain sequences. In a later analysis, TCR nucleotide sequences were compared against IMGT/GENE-DB human TR gene sequences so that V and J genes could be assigned. A later analysis assigned CDR3 sequences and most-parsimonious VDJ recombination scenarios with the TCRdist pipeline. In a later analysis, each TCR beta chain was defined by its CDR3 amino acid sequence together with its V-gene family, and reads lacking a unique V-gene family were excluded. To address suspected cross-contamination and a sequencing artifact, a later analysis removed approximately 600 highly shared, low-generation-probability nucleotide sequences. In a later analysis, a clonal expansion index was calculated for each public chain from normalized within-repertoire ranks of inferred template counts. A later analysis computed generation probabilities with a VDJ recombination model fitted to out-of-frame rearrangements, and checked the results against IGoR. In a later analysis, hypergeometric tests were used to score TCR-TCR, TCR-HLA and TCR-CMV co-occurrence, with a repertoire-size bias correction applied to TCR pairs. A later analysis estimated false discovery rates by permuting HLA or CMV assignments 20 times. In a later analysis, co-occurring TCRs were grouped using DBSCAN, with TCRdist sequence similarity added in when clustering inside HLA-allele-positive subsets. Repertoires with fewer than 30,000 or more than 120,000 public chains, plus five repertoires with anomalous nucleotide sharing, were excluded from co-occurrence clustering. TCRdb holds this immuneACCESS table with in-frame rearrangements only. Some clones are missing; in checked studies, unresolved V genes explain under half, and the rest has no known cause. D and trimming were read from the DNA, whereas the V and J calls and clone size are those reported in that table. This sample has more than 65,000 clones in its table, and about 80% of those were observed once. The ten biggest clones cover about 6.1% of the sample.

The sample comes from a study of cytomegalovirus exposure and HLA in healthy donors (dated by TCRdb to between 2016 and 2019). About the investigation overall: In an earlier analysis of roughly 500 of the donors, approximately 300 Gb of sequence data and 95 million to 130 million unique TCR beta sequences from 150 million to 200 million T cells were reported. Around 300 gigabases of sequencing data and approximately 80 million unique TCR sequences were included in an early release covering 550 to 800 HLA-typed donors. Of the approximately 370 genotyped donors, approximately 81% were placed in the genetic ancestry cluster associated with self-reported Caucasian donors. The study aimed to test whether cataloging public T cell receptors could reveal signatures of past pathogen exposure. The study used immunosequencing to profile the T cell repertoires of approximately 690 subjects and linked those repertoires to cytomegalovirus serostatus. Along with the approximately 650-subject first cohort, a separate validation cohort of over a hundred different subjects was used. High-throughput TCR immunosequencing, statistical association of individual TCRs with disease status, and machine learning were combined to predict cytomegalovirus infection status. A later analysis re-examined previously published TCR beta repertoires from 500 to 700 donors and added high-resolution HLA genotyping to investigate patterns of TCR occurrence. Rather than drawing on any new phenotypic data, the later analysis identified candidate immune exposures from TCR beta sequences and the way those sequences occurred across donors. To decide whether each TCR beta V gene segment behaved as functional or pseudogenic, an earlier analysis of several hundred of the donors relied on high-throughput TCR beta sequencing. Donor age, sex, ethnicity and CMV serostatus were compiled alongside the repertoire data. Genome-wide SNP genotypes for about 65% of the roughly 700 donors were used in a later genetic analysis, which treated that subset as a discovery cohort. All discovery cohort repertoires had been generated on a single sequencing platform. HLA typing included class I and class II loci at four-digit resolution. Typing coverage varied by locus: 629-630 donors for A, B, C, DRB1 and DQB1; about 520 for DQA1; approximately 570 for DPA1; roughly 450 for DPB1. Roughly five DR-DQ haplotypes were handled as single units for association and clustering, since linkage in the cohort was strong. Among about 400 genotyped donors of the cohort, an average of around 250,000 unique TCR beta nucleotide sequences was sequenced per donor, of which about 18% were non-productive.

What the study reported, not specific to this receptor: Most TCR sequences were seen in very few donors, while some public TCRs were found in many individuals. Presence/absence analyses assumed roughly uniform sequencing depth across donors, an assumption that may not hold. In a later analysis, most CMV-associated TCR beta chains were found to appear HLA-restricted, with HLA associations seemingly driven largely by CMV exposure. Because some donors lacked HLA typing at each locus, the association tests relied only on the typed subset. In a later analysis, HLA-associated TCR beta chains showed more clonal expansion and lower generation probabilities than non-associated chains that were equally common. A later genetic analysis associated a missense DCLRE1C variant with V-gene and J-gene trimming of TCR beta chains, and an independent cohort replicated the association. According to a later genetic analysis, donors in an Asian-associated ancestry cluster had fewer N-insertions in productive TCRs than the approximately 610-donor mean. A further reported finding was that TCR beta sequences accurately predicted the HLA-A and HLA-B alleles for most subjects in the first cohort. The 87-base-pair reads could not distinguish some IMGT-functional V segments, including TRBV6-2 and TRBV6-3, so those segments were excluded. A cluster of highly shared sequence variants was judged likely to be a technical artifact of the sequencing pipeline. In the study, approximately 150 TCR beta chains were listed as associated with cytomegalovirus. Because counts were too low, around 17 rarely observed V segments, including chromosome 9 orphons, were left out of the earlier analysis of 500 to 650 of the donors. The authors suggested that the approach could potentially be generalized to other disease states and immunological phenotypes. When HLA alleles, especially DR and DQ, strongly co-occurred, attributing TCR associations to individual alleles was difficult. According to a later analysis, parvovirus B19, influenza, CMV and Epstein-Barr virus appeared linked to several top co-occurrence clusters. Only TCR beta chains were sequenced in this cohort, and the absence of alpha or paired-chain data limited detectable features. In both the original and validation cohorts, the classifier was reported to diagnose cytomegalovirus status with high specificity and sensitivity. Specific HLA alleles were associated with over 15,000 TCR beta sequences at a false discovery rate of 0.05 in a later analysis. Linkage disequilibrium might explain the correlated functional status among segregating V segments, but an unknown experimental factor could not be excluded. In a later analysis, TCR association rates were found to vary across HLA loci, with the most associated TCRs seen for DRB1 alleles and the fewest for HLA-C alleles. In vitro tests confirmed that a few of the cytomegalovirus-associated TCR beta chains recognize cytomegalovirus antigens. The only immune exposure information available for the cohort was CMV serostatus. In an earlier analysis of around 600 of the donors, most TCR beta V segments were observed in productive rearrangements about 87% or about 30% of the time, broadly matching IMGT annotations.

The cohort was made up of several hundred healthy bone marrow donors. Cohort members were all nominally healthy when sampled, although unrecorded immune exposures were likely present. The donor tested CMV seronegative, placing the donor among the 350 or so seronegative members of the cohort. Every donor gave a peripheral blood sample, and the peripheral blood mononuclear cells from that sample were used for TCR beta sequencing. The Qiagen DNeasy Blood Extraction Kit was used to extract genomic DNA from the blood cell samples. The material sequenced was PBMCs. The TCR comes from a female donor in good health and CMV-seronegative. The rearranged chain carries TRBV21-1 and TRBJ2-2; the D call in the table, TRBD1, was not verified against the DNA. TRBV21-1 counts as a pseudogene. The DNA reads TGTGCCAGCAGCACGGGACAGGGGGCAACCGGGGAGCTGTTTTTT. This gives the protein CASSTGQGATGELFF.